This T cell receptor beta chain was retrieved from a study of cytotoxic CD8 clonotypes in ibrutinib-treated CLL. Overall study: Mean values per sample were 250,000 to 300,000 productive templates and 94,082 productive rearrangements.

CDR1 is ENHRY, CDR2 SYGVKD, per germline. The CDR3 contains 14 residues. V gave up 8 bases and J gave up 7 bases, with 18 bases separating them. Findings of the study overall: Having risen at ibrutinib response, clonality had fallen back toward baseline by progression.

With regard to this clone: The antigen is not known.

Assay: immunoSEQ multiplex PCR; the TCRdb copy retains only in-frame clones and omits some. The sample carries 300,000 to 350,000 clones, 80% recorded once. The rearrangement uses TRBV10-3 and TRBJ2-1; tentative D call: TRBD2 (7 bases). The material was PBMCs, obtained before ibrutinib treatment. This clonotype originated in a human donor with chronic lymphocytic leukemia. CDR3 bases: TGTGCCATCGCCATGGGGGGGGCGCAAAATGAGCAGTTCTTC. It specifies CAIAMGGAQNEQFF.